This T cell receptor (beta chain) was profiled in a study of T cells in Graves' hyperthyroidism and ophthalmopathy. Overall study findings and caveats: Blood also carried most thyroid clonotypes expanded above 0.001.

This clonotype has a handful of counts. Its antigen is undetermined. RNA transcripts gave rise to amplified TCR beta CDR3 regions. With the HTBI primer set, the TCR CDR3 went through a first round of RT-PCR. TCRdb re-called the multiplex PCR reads through MiXCR, storing one row per CDR3 protein. The sample holds around 390,000 distinct CDR3 sequences, roughly 14% seen once. Thyroid ultrasound, orbital computed tomography, clinical symptoms, and serum thyroxine and TRAb underpinned diagnoses. V dropped 5 bases and J dropped 2 bases, with 15 bases sitting between them. This CDR3 has 15 amino acids. Germline assignment: CDR1 MNHNS and CDR2 SASEGT.

The TCR comes from a young woman with Graves' ophthalmopathy. The rearrangement uses TRBV6-1 and TRBJ1-2, with no clear D. The sequencing sample was made of blood. This CDR3 reads CASSFGRGGNYGYTF. The CDR3 DNA is TGTGCCAGCAGTTTTGGCCGGGGAGGGAACTATGGCTACACCTTC.